The 23 T cell receptor beta chains given below trace back to one sample, sequenced in a study of blood T cell repertoires in COVID-19. Sequencing was performed with immunoSEQ multiplex PCR; in TCRdb, only in-frame clones are kept and a portion is missing. Here the sample spans about 74,000 clones, roughly nine tenths being singletons. The sample was peripheral blood. All receptors derive from a man aged 45 to 65 with acute or convalescent COVID-19.

The chain uses TRBV7-2 and TRBJ2-2, with D perhaps TRBD2 (7 bases). Germline assignment: CDR1 SGHTA and CDR2 FQGNSA. V was clipped by 5 bases and J by 2 bases, with 24 bases between them. This CDR3 contains 19 residues. The CDR3 DNA reads TGTGCCAGCAGCAATAGGGGGGGCGGCGGGACGATTAACACCGGGGAGCTGTTTTTT. This gives the protein CASSNRGGGGTINTGELFF.

The chain recombines TRBV4-1 with TRBJ1-1; TRBD1 aligns across 7 bases. The CDR3 runs 16 residues. Trimming cost V 0 bases and J 0 bases; bases outside gene matches: 4. In germline, CDR1 is MGHRA, CDR2 YSYEKL. The CDR3 coding sequence is TGCGCCAGCAGCCAAGAGACAGGGCGACTGAACACTGAAGCTTTCTTT. Amino acid sequence: CASSQETGRLNTEAFF.

V and J are TRBV7-6 and TRBJ1-2; D ambiguous. Germline assignment: CDR1 SGHVS and CDR2 FNYEAQ. Between the trimmed V and J ends, which lost 4 bases and 1 base, there was a span of 10 bases. The CDR3 sequence is 14 residues long. The chain's CDR3 is CASSSYRGNYGYTF. The CDR3 DNA follows: TGTGCCAGCAGCTCGTATCGGGGTAACTATGGCTACACCTTC.

V and J are TRBV19 and TRBJ1-1; D perhaps matches TRBD1 (5 bases). Per germline, CDR1 LNHDA and CDR2 SQIVND (reference sequence). V lost 4 bases and J 5 bases, leaving 17 bases between the germline ends. The CDR3 is 15 residues long. Here the CDR3 reads CASSREGLGTTEAFF. CDR3 sequence (DNA): TGTGCCAGTAGTAGGGAGGGCTTGGGGACTACTGAAGCTTTCTTT. The variable domain in full, with the rest retrieved from reference TRBV19 and TRBJ1-1, is DGGITQSPKYLFRKEGQNVTLSCEQNLNHDAMYWYRQDPGQGLRLIYYSQIVNDFQKGDIAEGYSVSREKKESFPLTVTSAQKNPTAFYLCASSREGLGTTEAFFGQGTRLTVV.

The DNA for the CDR3 is TGTGCCATCAGTGAGTCGACAGGTCCTAGGCATTCACCCCTCCACTTT. Protein: CAISESTGPRHSPLHF. The gene calls are TRBV10-3 and TRBJ1-6, with D maybe TRBD1 (6 bases). CDR3 length: 16 amino acids. V was clipped by 0 bases and J by 8 bases, with 14 bases between them. The germline gives CDR1 ENHRY, CDR2 SYGVKD.

J is TRBJ1-5 and V is TRBV18; a weak D match, TRBD1 (6 bases). Germline CDR1 KGHSH, CDR2 LQKENI. Trimming took off 1 base at V and 7 bases at J, with 14 bases between the two ends. The CDR3 extends over 15 amino acids. This CDR3 is CASSPLGGQEQPQHF. DNA of the CDR3: TGTGCCAGCTCACCACTCGGGGGGCAGGAGCAGCCCCAGCATTTT.

This chain uses TRBV11-2 with TRBJ2-1, with 7 bases lining up with TRBD1. The J segment lost 2 bases and the V segment lost 1 base, leaving 2 bases of the junction unmatched. The CDR3 has 15 residues. Germline V gene data show CDR1 as SGHAT and CDR2 as FQNNGV. The DNA for the CDR3 is TGTGCCAGCAGCTTAGGACAGGGTCCCTACAATGAGCAGTTCTTC. As protein: CASSLGQGPYNEQFF. The full variable domain, its missing parts supplied by reference TRBV11-2 and TRBJ2-1, is EAGVAQSPRYKIIEKRQSVAFWCNPISGHATLYWYQQILGQGPKLLIQFQNNGVVDDSQLPKDRFSAERLKGVDSTLKIQPAKLEDSAVYLCASSLGQGPYNEQFFGPGTRLTVL.

The chain couples TRBV18 to TRBJ2-6, with 7 nucleotides matching TRBD1. V lost 3 bases, J lost 1 base, and 3 bases stayed unmatched. CDR1 and CDR2 from the germline V gene are KGHSH and LQKENI. The CDR3 totals 16 residues. The CDR3 reads CASSPTGDSGANVLTF. DNA of the CDR3: TGTGCCAGCTCACCTACAGGGGATTCTGGGGCCAACGTCCTGACTTTC.

The rearrangement uses TRBV6-6 and TRBJ2-6, with TRBD1 as a possible D gene (6 bases). V lost 0 bases and J lost 2, with 8 bases in between. This CDR3 comprises 16 residues. Germline V gene sequence: CDR1 MNHNY, CDR2 SVGAGI (reference sequence). The CDR3 is CASSYSTGTGANVLTF. The CDR3 DNA reads TGTGCCAGCAGTTACTCGACAGGTACTGGGGCCAACGTCCTGACTTTC.

The chain combines TRBV18 with TRBJ2-1; 7 nucleotides agree with TRBD2. CDR3 length: 14 amino acids. V lost 6 bases to trimming and J lost 3 bases; unmatched junction nucleotides: 5. CDR1 is KGHSH, CDR2 LQKENI, per germline. The CDR3 DNA reads TGTGCCAGCTCCCCGGGAGGCGACTACAATGAGCAGTTCTTC. It specifies CASSPGGDYNEQFF.

The table lists this clone with a few counts. The chain employs TRBV3-1 (or the pseudogene TRBV3-2) and TRBJ2-1; weak D call: TRBD2 (6 bases). V lost 3 bases to trimming and J lost 2 bases, with 8 bases between them. Germline loops: CDR1 LGHDT, CDR2 YNNKEL (reference sequence). CDR3 length: 14 amino acids. The CDR3 nucleotides are TGTGCCAGCAGCCAGGAGGGAACCTACAATGAGCAGTTCTTC. It encodes CASSQEGTYNEQFF.

This clone has just a few counts. This chain links TRBV5-4 with TRBJ1-3, with D perhaps TRBD1 (6 bases). The CDR3 sequence is 14 residues long. The V end was cut by 5 bases, the J end by 4 bases, with 13 bases between. Germline CDR1 and CDR2: SGHNT and YYREEE (reference sequence). The CDR3 loop is CASSLRGSGNTIYF. In DNA form, the CDR3 reads TGTGCCAGCAGTCTCAGGGGTTCCGGAAACACCATATATTTT. The whole variable domain, remainder taken from reference TRBV5-4 and TRBJ1-3, is ETGVTQSPTHLIKTRGQQVTLRCSSQSGHNTVSWYQQALGQGPQFIFQYYREEENGRGNFPPRFSGLQFPNYSSELNVNALELDDSALYLCASSLRGSGNTIYFGEGSWLTVV.

Only one count was recorded for this clone. Written as DNA, the CDR3 is TGTGCCAGCAGGGAACTCACAGGGGGCCGCTATGGCTACACCTTC. It codes for CASRELTGGRYGYTF. The chain joins TRBV3-1 (or the pseudogene TRBV3-2) to TRBJ1-2, with TRBD1 matching 9 bases. From germline, CDR1 is LGHDT and CDR2 YNNKEL (reference sequence). The CDR3 totals 15 residues. The trim removed 6 bases at V and 4 bases at J, leaving 9 bases unmatched.

This clone has just a few counts. The sample carries other DNA sequences with the same CDR3. The V call is TRBV7-2, the J call TRBJ2-6; perhaps TRBD2 as D (6 bases). Trimming removed 3 bases from V and 0 bases from J, with 6 bases in between. The CDR3 runs 15 residues. The germline V gene encodes CDR1 SGHTA and CDR2 FQGNSA. The CDR3 sequence is CASSLRGSGANVLTF. The DNA of the CDR3 is TGTGCCAGCAGCTTGCGGGGCTCTGGGGCCAACGTCCTGACTTTC.

V is TRBV6-5 and J is TRBJ2-2; possibly TRBD1 for D (6 bases). From germline, CDR1 is MNHEY and CDR2 SVGAGI. Trimming pared 8 bases from V and 0 bases from J, leaving 13 bases between. The CDR3 is made up of 15 amino acids. CDR3 region: CASHQGTPNTGELFF. The CDR3 DNA reads TGTGCCAGCCACCAAGGGACACCGAACACCGGGGAGCTGTTTTTT.

The gene calls are TRBV19 and TRBJ2-7, with D possibly TRBD1 on 6 matching bases. Germline V gives CDR1 LNHDA, CDR2 SQIVND (reference sequence). The V gene lost 3 bases and the J gene lost 6 bases, with 9 bases spanning the gap. The CDR3 has 12 residues. This CDR3 reads CASSISTGEQYF. The DNA for the CDR3 is TGTGCCAGTAGTATTTCGACAGGCGAGCAGTACTTC.

This clone was counted a single time. The chain carries TRBV18 and TRBJ2-5, with TRBD2 matching over 7 bases. Germline lookup yields CDR1 KGHSH and CDR2 LQKENI. V shed 2 bases and J 4 bases; nucleotides not matched to a gene: 7. The CDR3 is 15 residues long. CDR3 nucleotide sequence: TGTGCCAGCTCACCAAGACTAGGGACTACAGAGACCCAGTACTTC. This gives the protein CASSPRLGTTETQYF.

The rearrangement links TRBV5-6 to TRBJ2-5; D might be TRBD1 (6 bases). Trimming stripped 2 bases from V and 4 bases from J, with 18 bases between. Germline V CDR1 and CDR2: SGHDT, YYEEEE. The CDR3 is made up of 16 amino acids. The CDR3 DNA sequence: TGTGCCAGCAGCTTAGACTCCGGGACAATTGGAGAGACCCAGTACTTC. It is translated as CASSLDSGTIGETQYF.

The sample holds one count of this clone. The rearrangement links TRBV4-1 to TRBJ2-5; no clear D. Trimming left V 0 bases short and J 0 bases short, with 8 bases between. In germline, CDR1 is MGHRA, CDR2 YSYEKL. The CDR3 length is 15 residues. CDR3 coding DNA: TGCGCCAGCAGCCAAGATCGTCAGAACCAAGAGACCCAGTACTTC. Its protein product is CASSQDRQNQETQYF.

The chain has TRBV24-1 and TRBJ2-7; D unresolved. V was clipped by 4 bases and J by 4 bases, with 10 bases between them. The germline V gene encodes CDR1 KGHDR and CDR2 SFDVKD. The CDR3 spans 13 residues. The CDR3 is CATSEKNGYEQYF. The CDR3 nucleotides read TGTGCCACCAGTGAGAAGAACGGTTACGAGCAGTACTTC.

The chain employs TRBV18 and TRBJ2-1; maybe TRBD2 (5 bases). Germline-derived CDR1 and CDR2 are KGHSH and LQKENI. Trimming removed 4 bases at V and 1 base at J, with 14 bases between. This CDR3 region has 16 residues. The chain's CDR3 is CASSLSAGGSYNEQFF. The CDR3, as DNA: TGTGCCAGCTCACTGTCTGCGGGCGGGTCCTACAATGAGCAGTTCTTC.

The chain joins TRBV5-6 to TRBJ2-7; D may be TRBD1 (5 bases). CDR1 is SGHDT, CDR2 YYEEEE, per germline. The length of the CDR3 is 13 residues. Trimming removed 0 bases from V and 3 bases from J, with 7 bases in between. Here the CDR3 DNA reads TGTGCCAGCAGCTTGGGGACAAACTACGAGCAGTACGTC. It translates to CASSLGTNYEQYV.

This clone was found once. This chain uses TRBV7-8 with TRBJ1-2; 7 nucleotides line up with TRBD1. V was clipped by 0 bases and J by 5 bases; unmatched bases: 6. Germline values: CDR1 SGHVS, CDR2 FQNEAQ. This CDR3 is 15 amino acids long. The CDR3 DNA follows: TGTGCCAGCAGCTTAGCACTTGACAGGGTTTATGGCTACACCTTC. It codes for CASSLALDRVYGYTF.